This T cell receptor (beta chain) was captured in a study of blood T cell repertoires in COVID-19. Looking at the study overall: The study drew acute and convalescent COVID-19 samples from the United States, Italy and Spain. T cells, B-cell-depleted T cells, or PBMCs provided the cDNA or gDNA that served as material.

Authors' analysis steps: It was from reference gene primer amplification that nucleated cell counts were estimated. Profiled with immunoSEQ multiplex PCR; TCRdb holds only in-frame clones, not every one. Clone size and V and J calls were adopted from that table, with D and trimming inferred from the DNA. Of 72,000 or so clones listed, about 89% are singletons. This clone was recorded a few times. The receptor was isolated from a woman in her fifties or sixties with acute or convalescent COVID-19. Specimen: peripheral blood.

DNA of the CDR3: TGTGCCAGCAGCGGACCGTCCAGGGAGACCCAGTACTTC. This translates into CASSGPSRETQYF. This sequence joins TRBV9 and TRBJ2-5; D unresolved. The V end lost 3 bases, the J end lost 5 bases, and 11 bases lay between the germline ends. CDR3 length equals 13 residues. Germline V gene data show CDR1 as SGDLS and CDR2 as YYNGEE.